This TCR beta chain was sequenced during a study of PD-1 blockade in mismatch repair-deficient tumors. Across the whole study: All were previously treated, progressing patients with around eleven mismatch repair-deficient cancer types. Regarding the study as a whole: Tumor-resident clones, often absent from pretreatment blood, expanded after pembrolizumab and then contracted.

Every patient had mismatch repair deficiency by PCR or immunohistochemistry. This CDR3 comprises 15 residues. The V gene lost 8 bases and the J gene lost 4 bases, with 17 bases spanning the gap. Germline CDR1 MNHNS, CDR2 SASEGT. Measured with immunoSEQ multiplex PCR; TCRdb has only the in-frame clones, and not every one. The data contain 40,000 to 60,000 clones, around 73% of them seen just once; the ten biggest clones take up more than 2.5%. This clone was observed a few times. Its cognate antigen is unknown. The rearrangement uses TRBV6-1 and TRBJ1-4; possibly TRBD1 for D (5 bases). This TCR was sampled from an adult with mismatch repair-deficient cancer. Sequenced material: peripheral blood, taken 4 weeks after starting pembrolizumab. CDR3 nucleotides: TGTGCCAGCTCTCTCTTCAGGGCTCTTAATGAAAAACTGTTTTTT. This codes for CASSLFRALNEKLFF.